This T cell receptor beta chain originates from a study of Graves' ophthalmopathy and Graves' hyperthyroidism. The authors amplified TCR beta CDR3 regions, and they did so from RNA transcripts for repertoire sequencing. HTBI primers were employed in first-round RT-PCR, then a second-round multiplex PCR followed. TCRdb re-called the multiplex PCR reads with MiXCR, one entry per CDR3 protein. Of 200,000 to 250,000 distinct CDR3 sequences in the sample, 20% to 25% were seen once. This clonotype was detected a few times. The V gene's germline CDR1 is GTSNPN and CDR2 SVGIG (reference sequence). V lost 0 bases and J lost 9, with 17 bases in between. The CDR3 sequence is 15 residues long.

This TCR came from a woman aged 45 to 65 with Graves' ophthalmopathy. The sample taken for sequencing was peripheral blood. This sequence joins TRBV30 and TRBJ2-2; tentative D call: TRBD2 (7 bases). The CDR3 sequence: CAWSVGGLISRELFF. In DNA form, the CDR3 reads TGTGCCTGGAGTGTGGGGGGGCTGATATCCAGGGAGCTGTTTTTT.